This T cell receptor beta chain was retrieved from a study of beta chain features in type 1 diabetes. On this clone itself: Antigen: not known.

CDR1 is KGHSH, CDR2 LQKENI, per germline. V was shortened by 0 bases and J by 6 bases, with 7 bases between the two germline ends. This CDR3 spans 13 amino acids. The entirety of the isolated RNA underwent reverse transcription, so expressed TCRB transcripts were sequenced. Sequencing used immunoSEQ multiplex PCR; TCRdb keeps in-frame clones, though not all of them. The table shows some 350,000 clones, with around an eighth occurring only once. Findings and limits, study-wide: All four CD4+ subsets of Type 1 diabetes patients contained TCRB CDR3s that were moderately but significantly shorter. Any HLA type influence on TCRB rearrangement was left unresolved here.

The receptor was isolated from a woman under 30 with type 1 diabetes. Sequencing input: naive CD4+ T cells from blood. The rearrangement uses TRBV18 and TRBJ2-3, with D uncertain. Here the CDR3 reads CASSPPEADTQYF. The CDR3 DNA follows: TGTGCCAGCTCACCACCCGAGGCGGATACGCAGTATTTT.